A single sample gave rise to the 3 T cell receptor beta chains below, sequenced in a study of vaccination and CD4 T cells after COVID-19. Antigens for these TCRs are unknown. Cultured CD4+ T cell DNA was sequenced using the Oncomine TCR Beta short-read assay. TCRdb processed the PCR reads anew with MiXCR; each CDR3 protein has one entry. The data show roughly 4,800 distinct CDR3 sequences, roughly a fifth seen once. Treatment noted: approximately nine-day PBMC culture with coronavirus spike peptide pools or control peptides (ViraFEST assay). The specimen sequenced was CD4+ T cells from blood, cultured in vitro. These receptors were collected from a human donor who had recovered from COVID-19.

The genes are TRBV29-1 and TRBJ2-5; no definite D call. Trimming stripped 0 bases from V and 5 bases from J, with 13 bases between. The germline CDR1 and CDR2 sequences are SQVTM and ANQGSEA. The CDR3 extends over 14 amino acids. Written as DNA, the CDR3 is TGCAGCGTTGAAGAGAGAGAACAGTGGGAGACCCAGTACTTC. It is translated as CSVEEREQWETQYF.

This clonotype is large by share. The chain combines TRBV4-1 with TRBJ2-5; D remains ambiguous. Per the germline V gene, CDR1 is MGHRA and CDR2 is YSYEKL. Trimming removed 4 bases at V and 1 base at J, with 19 bases between. This CDR3 comprises 17 residues. The CDR3 sequence: CASSRSQTPGSQETQYF. CDR3 coding DNA: TGCGCCAGCAGCCGCAGTCAGACCCCAGGCTCCCAAGAGACCCAGTACTTC.

The V and J genes are TRBV12-3 or TRBV12-4 and TRBJ2-4; D perhaps matches TRBD1 (6 bases). CDR3 length: 15 residues. With 6 bases removed from V and 0 bases from J, the gap between germline ends came to 12 bases. As DNA, the CDR3 is TGTGCCAGCAGGCACAGGGATCTAGCCAAAAACATTCAGTACTTC. Its protein product is CASRHRDLAKNIQYF.